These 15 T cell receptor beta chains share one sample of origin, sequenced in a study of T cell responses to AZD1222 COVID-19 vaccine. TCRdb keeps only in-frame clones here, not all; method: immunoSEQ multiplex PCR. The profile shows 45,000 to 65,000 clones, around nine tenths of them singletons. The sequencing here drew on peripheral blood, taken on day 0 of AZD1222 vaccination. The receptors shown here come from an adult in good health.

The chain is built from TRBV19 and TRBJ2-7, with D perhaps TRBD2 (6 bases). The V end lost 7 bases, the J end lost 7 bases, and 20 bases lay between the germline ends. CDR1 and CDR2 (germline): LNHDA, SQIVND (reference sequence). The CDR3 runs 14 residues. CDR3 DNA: TGTGCCAGTACGCGATACCTAAATGGGGGGGAGCAGTACTTC. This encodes CASTRYLNGGEQYF.

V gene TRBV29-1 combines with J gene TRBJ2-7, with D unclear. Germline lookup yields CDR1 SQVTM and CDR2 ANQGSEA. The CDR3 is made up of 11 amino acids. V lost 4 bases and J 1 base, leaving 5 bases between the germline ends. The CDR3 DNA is TGCAGCGTTGCCAGGTCCTACGAGCAGTACTTC. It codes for CSVARSYEQYF.

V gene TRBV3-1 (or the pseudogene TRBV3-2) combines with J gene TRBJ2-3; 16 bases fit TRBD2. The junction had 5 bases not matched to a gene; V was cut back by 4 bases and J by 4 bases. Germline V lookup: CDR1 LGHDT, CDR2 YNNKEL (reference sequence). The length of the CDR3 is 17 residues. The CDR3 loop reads CASSRGTSGRAADTQYF. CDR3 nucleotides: TGTGCCAGCAGCCGTGGGACTAGCGGGAGGGCCGCAGATACGCAGTATTTT.

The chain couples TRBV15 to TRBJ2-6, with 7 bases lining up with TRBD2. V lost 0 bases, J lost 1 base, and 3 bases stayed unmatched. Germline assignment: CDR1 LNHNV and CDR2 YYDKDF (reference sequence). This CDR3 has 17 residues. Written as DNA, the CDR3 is TGTGCCACCAGCAGAGATCGGGAGGTTTCTGGGGCCAACGTCCTGACTTTC. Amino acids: CATSRDREVSGANVLTF.

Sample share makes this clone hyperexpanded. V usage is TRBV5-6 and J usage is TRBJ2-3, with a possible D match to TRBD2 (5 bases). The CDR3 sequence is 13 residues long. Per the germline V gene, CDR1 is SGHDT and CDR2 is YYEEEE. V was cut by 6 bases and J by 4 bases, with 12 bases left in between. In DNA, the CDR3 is TGTGCCAGCACTCCTCACGGGGCAGATACGCAGTATTTT. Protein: CASTPHGADTQYF.

CDR3 coding DNA: TGCGCCAGCAGCCCGGAGGGGGAGTCCTCGGCGGAGACCCAGTACTTC. Translated: CASSPEGESSAETQYF. The V call is TRBV5-1, the J call TRBJ2-5; possibly TRBD1 or TRBD2 for D (6 bases each). With 4 bases removed from V and 5 bases from J, the gap between germline ends came to 21 bases. The V gene's germline CDR1 is SGHRS and CDR2 YFSETQ. This CDR3 comprises 16 residues. Full variable domain (remainder filled in from reference TRBV5-1 and TRBJ2-5): KAGVTQTPRYLIKTRGQQVTLSCSPISGHRSVSWYQQTPGQGLQFLFEYFSETQRNKGNFPGRFSGRQFSNSRSEMNVSTLELGDSALYLCASSPEGESSAETQYFGPGTRLLVL.

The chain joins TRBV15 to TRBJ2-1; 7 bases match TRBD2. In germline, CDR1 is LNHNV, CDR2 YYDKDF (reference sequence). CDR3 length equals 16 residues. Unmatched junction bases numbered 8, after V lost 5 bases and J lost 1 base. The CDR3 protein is CATSGGRGGSYNEQFF. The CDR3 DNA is TGTGCCACCAGCGGGGGGAGGGGCGGTTCCTACAATGAGCAGTTCTTC.

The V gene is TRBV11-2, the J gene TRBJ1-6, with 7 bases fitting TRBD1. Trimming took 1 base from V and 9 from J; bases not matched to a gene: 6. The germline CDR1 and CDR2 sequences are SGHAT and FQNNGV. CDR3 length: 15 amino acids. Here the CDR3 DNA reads TGTGCCAGCAGCTTAGGACAGGGTGCGGCTTCACCCCTCCACTTT. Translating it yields CASSLGQGAASPLHF.

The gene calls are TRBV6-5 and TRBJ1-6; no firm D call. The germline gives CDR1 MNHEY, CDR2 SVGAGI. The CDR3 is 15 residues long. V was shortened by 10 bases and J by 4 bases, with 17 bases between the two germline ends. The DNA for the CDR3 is TGTGCCACCACCGCCGGTTTCGGGTATAATTCACCCCTCCACTTT. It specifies CATTAGFGYNSPLHF.

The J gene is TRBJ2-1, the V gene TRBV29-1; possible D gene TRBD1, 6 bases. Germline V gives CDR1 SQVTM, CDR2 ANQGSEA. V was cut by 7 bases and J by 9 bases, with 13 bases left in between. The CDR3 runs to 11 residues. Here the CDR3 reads CSEGTIGEQFF. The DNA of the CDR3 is TGCAGCGAAGGGACAATTGGTGAGCAGTTCTTC.

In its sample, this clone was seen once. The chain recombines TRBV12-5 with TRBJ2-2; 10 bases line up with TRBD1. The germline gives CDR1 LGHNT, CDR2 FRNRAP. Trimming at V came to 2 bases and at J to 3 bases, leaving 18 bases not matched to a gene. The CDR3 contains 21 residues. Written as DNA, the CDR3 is TGTGCTAGTGGTTTGCTACCGCCCGGGACAGGGGTTGTGGGGGACACCGGGGAGCTGTTTTTT. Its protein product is CASGLLPPGTGVVGDTGELFF.

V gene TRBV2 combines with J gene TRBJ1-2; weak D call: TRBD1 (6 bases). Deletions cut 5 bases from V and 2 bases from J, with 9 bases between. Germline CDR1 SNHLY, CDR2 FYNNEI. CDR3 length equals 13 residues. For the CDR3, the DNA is TGTGCCAGCAGTTTTGGACAGAACTATGGCTACACCTTC. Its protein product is CASSFGQNYGYTF. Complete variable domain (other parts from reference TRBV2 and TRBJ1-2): EPEVTQTPSHQVTQMGQEVILRCVPISNHLYFYWYRQILGQKVEFLVSFYNNEISEKSEIFDDQFSVERPDGSNFTLKIRSTKLEDSAMYFCASSFGQNYGYTFGSGTRLTVV.

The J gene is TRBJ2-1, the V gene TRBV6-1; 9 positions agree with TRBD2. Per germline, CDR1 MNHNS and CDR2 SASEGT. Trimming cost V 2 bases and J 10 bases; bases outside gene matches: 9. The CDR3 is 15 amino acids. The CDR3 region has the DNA TGTGCCAGCAGTGAACGTAGCGGGAGCAAGGAGGAGCAGTTCTTC. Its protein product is CASSERSGSKEEQFF.

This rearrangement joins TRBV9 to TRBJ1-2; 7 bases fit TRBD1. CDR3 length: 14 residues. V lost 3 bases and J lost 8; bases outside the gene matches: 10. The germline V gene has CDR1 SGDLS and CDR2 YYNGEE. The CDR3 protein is CASSGTGVKNGYTF. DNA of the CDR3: TGTGCCAGCAGCGGAACAGGGGTAAAGAACGGCTACACCTTC.

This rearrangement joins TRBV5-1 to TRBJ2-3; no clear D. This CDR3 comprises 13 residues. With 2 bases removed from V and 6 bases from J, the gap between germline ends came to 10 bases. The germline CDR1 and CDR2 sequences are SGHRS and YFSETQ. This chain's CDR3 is CASSFPDADTQYF. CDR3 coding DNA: TGCGCCAGCAGCTTCCCTGATGCCGATACGCAGTATTTT.